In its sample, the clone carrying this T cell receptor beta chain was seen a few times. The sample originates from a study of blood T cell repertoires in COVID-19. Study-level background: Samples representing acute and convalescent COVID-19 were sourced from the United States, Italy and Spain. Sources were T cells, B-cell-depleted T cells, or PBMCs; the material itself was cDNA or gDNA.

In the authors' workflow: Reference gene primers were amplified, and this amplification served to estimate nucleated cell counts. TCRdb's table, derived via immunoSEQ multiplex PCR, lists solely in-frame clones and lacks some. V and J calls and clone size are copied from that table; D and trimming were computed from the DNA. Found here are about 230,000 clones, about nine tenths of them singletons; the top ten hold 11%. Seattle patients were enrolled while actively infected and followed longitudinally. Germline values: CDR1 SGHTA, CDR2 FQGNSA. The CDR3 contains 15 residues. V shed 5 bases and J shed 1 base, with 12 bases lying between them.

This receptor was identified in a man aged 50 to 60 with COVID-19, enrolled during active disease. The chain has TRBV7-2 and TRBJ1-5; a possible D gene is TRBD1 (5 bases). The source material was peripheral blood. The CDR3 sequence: CASSPRAGSNQPQHF. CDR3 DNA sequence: TGTGCCAGCAGCCCAAGGGCAGGGAGCAATCAGCCCCAGCATTTT.